This TCR beta chain was recovered during a study of blood T cell repertoires in COVID-19 (dated by TCRdb to about 2020). In terms of the full investigation: The collaborator samples originated in the United States, Italy and Spain and spanned the acute and convalescent phases of COVID-19. The dataset comprised deeply sampled blood TCRbeta repertoires from subjects exposed to, actively infected with, or recovered from COVID-19. The prospective study material was composed of cDNA or gDNA derived from T cells, B-cell-depleted T cells, or PBMCs. Samples came from the ongoing ImmuneRACE study (first 160 participants) plus 1,254 subjects from 6 global collaborators. A de-identified subject ID, COVID-19 status, age in years and sex were almost always included in the sample metadata. The repertoires were released in a freely available public database meant as a resource for research on the immune response to SARS-CoV-2. Where available, HLA class I and class II types were taken from metadata supplied by the sample provider and were not determined by assay-based typing. Study-wide conclusions, independent of this receptor: The amount of clinical and demographic metadata varied by source and participant and was provided uncurated.

V is pruned by 2 bases and J by 10 bases, leaving 6 bases of the junction without a gene match. The CDR3, cysteine through phenylalanine, is 14 amino acids long. Just the 42-base CDR3 DNA is kept, in frame starting at base 1. Reading the germline V gene gives CDR1 ENHRY and CDR2 SYGVKD. For this clone: Which antigen it targets is not known. The input lacks base qualities; no much larger clone sits a single base away.

One collaborating source in Seattle enrolled patients while the patients were actively infected and followed the patients over time throughout the course of disease. Whole blood was collected in K2EDTA tubes by collaborating institutions according to the institutions' own protocols. For TCRbeta analysis, collaborator samples were shipped as frozen whole blood, as isolated PBMCs, or as DNA extracted from either sample type. TCRbeta CDR3 regions were amplified from genomic DNA by means of the immunoSEQ Assay, a bias-controlled multiplex PCR. The study's own analysis went as follows. Nucleated cell counts per sample were estimated from amplification of reference gene primers within the assay. To quantify the absolute abundance of each unique TCRbeta CDR3 rearrangement, sequence reads were collapsed and filtered. For each sample, productive Simpson clonality was calculated by taking the square root of Simpson's diversity index across productive rearrangements. As stored in TCRdb, this immuneACCESS dataset retains in-frame rearrangements with V and J assigned. A fraction of the clones does not appear; measured against another copy, unresolved V genes explain less than half of the discrepancy, and the remainder lacks a known reason. V and J calls and clone size are copied from that table; D and trimming were computed from the DNA. The sample includes 200,000 to 250,000 clones, with about 84% observed a single time. 7.8% of the sample is in the top ten clones.

Sequencing was done on a sample of peripheral blood. The sequence was obtained from an elderly woman with COVID-19, enrolled during active disease. This receptor chain uses TRBV10-3 and TRBJ2-1, and TRBD2 aligns with 9 junction nucleotides. The CDR3 corresponds to CAISERTSAREQFF. The bases read TGTGCCATCAGTGAGCGGACTAGCGCCAGGGAGCAGTTCTTC.